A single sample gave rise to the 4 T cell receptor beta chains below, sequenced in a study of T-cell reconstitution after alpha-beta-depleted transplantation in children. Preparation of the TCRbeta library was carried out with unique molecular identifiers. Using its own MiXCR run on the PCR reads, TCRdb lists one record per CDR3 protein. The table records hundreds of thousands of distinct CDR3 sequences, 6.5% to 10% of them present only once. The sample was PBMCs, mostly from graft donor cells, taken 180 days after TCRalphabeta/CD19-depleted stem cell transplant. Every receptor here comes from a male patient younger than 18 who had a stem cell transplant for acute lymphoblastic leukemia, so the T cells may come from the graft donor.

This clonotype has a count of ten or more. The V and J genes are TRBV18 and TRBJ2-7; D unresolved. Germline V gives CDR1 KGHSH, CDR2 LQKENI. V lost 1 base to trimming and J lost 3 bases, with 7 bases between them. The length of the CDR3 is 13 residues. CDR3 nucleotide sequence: TGTGCCAGCTCACCACGGAGCAGCTACGAGCAGTACTTC. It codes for CASSPRSSYEQYF.

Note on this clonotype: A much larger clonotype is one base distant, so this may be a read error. This chain's CDR3 is CASSLLWEDENLFF. The CDR3 DNA follows: TGTGCCAGCAGCCTTCTTTGGGAGGATGAAAACCTGTTTTTT. This chain uses TRBV4-2 with TRBJ1-4; no clear D. Per the germline V gene, CDR1 is LGHNA and CDR2 is YNFKEQ. The CDR3 loop spans 14 amino acids.

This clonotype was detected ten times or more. CDR3 amino acids: CASSSGGLLRGRSDTQYF. The CDR3 DNA follows: TGTGCCAGCAGCAGCGGGGGCCTACTGAGGGGTCGGTCAGATACGCAGTATTTT. The chain couples TRBV7-8 to TRBJ2-3; 8 bases match TRBD2. After removal of 5 bases from V and 4 bases from J, the junction contained 17 bases not matched to a gene. This CDR3 is built from 18 residues. Germline assignment: CDR1 SGHVS and CDR2 FQNEAQ.

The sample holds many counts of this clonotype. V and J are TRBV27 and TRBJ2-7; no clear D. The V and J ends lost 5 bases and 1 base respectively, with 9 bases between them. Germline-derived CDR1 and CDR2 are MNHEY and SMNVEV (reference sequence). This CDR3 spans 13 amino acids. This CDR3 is CASSSKGSYEQYF. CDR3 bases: TGTGCCAGCAGTAGTAAGGGTTCCTACGAGCAGTACTTC.